This T cell receptor (beta chain) was observed in a study of CD8 T cells in Susac syndrome. Trimming took off 6 bases at V and 1 base at J, with 7 bases between the two ends. The CDR3 consists of 14 residues. Germline loops: CDR1 LNHNV, CDR2 YYDKDF (reference sequence). After extraction with the RNeasy kit, roughly 0.5 to 1 ug of the RNA was reverse transcribed using random hexamers. An immunoSEQ multiplex PCR generated amplified TCR beta CDR3 products spanning 54 Vbeta and 13 Jbeta. TCRdb re-called the immunoSEQ multiplex PCR reads with MiXCR, one entry per CDR3 protein. The sample holds fewer than 350,000 distinct CDR3 sequences, 65% to 90% seen once. This clonotype was detected only a few times.

The sequenced material came from CD8+ T cells from PBMCs. This clonotype was sampled from a human donor with multiple sclerosis. This chain links TRBV15 with TRBJ2-6, with D possibly matching TRBD1 (6 bases). The DNA of the CDR3 is TGTGCCACCAGTCAGGGGTCTGGGGCCAACGTCCTGACTTTC. It codes for CATSQGSGANVLTF. Filled out from reference TRBV15 and TRBJ2-6, the complete variable domain reads DAMVIQNPRYQVTQFGKPVTLSCSQTLNHNVMYWYQQKSSQAPKLLFHYYDKDFNNEADTPDNFQSRRPNTSFCFLDIRSPGLGDTAMYLCATSQGSGANVLTFGAGSRLTVL.